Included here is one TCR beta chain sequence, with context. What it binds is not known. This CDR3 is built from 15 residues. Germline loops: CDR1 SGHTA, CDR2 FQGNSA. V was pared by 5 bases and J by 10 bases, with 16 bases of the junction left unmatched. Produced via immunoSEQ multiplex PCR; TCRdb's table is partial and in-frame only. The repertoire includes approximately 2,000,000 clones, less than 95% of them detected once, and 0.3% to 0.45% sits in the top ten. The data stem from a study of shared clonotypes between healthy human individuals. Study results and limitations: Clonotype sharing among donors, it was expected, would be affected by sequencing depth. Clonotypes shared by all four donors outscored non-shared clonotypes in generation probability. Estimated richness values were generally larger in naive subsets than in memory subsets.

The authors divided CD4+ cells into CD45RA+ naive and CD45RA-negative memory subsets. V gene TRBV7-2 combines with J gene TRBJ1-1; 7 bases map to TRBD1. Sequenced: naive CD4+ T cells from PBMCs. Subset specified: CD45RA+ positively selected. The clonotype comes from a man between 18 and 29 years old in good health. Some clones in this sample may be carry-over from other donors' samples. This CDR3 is CASSLAGTATMGAFF. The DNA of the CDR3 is TGTGCCAGCAGCCTCGCCGGGACAGCCACGATGGGAGCTTTCTTT.